The clone carrying this T cell receptor beta chain was observed many times. Its target is unknown. This sample stems from a study of T cells in Graves' hyperthyroidism and ophthalmopathy. The study, taken as a whole, reports: Ophthalmopathy onset followed model prediction by a median roughly 6.5 months.

The CDR3 sequence is 13 residues long. V lost 4 bases and J lost 1, with 7 bases in between. Amplified regions were TCR beta CDR3 sequences from RNA transcripts. HTBI primers were employed in a first-round RT-PCR of the TCR CDR3. TCRdb reprocessed the multiplex PCR reads with MiXCR, giving one entry per CDR3 protein. Of under 650,000 distinct CDR3 sequences listed, under 20% are singletons. The clonotype comes from a woman in her twenties or thirties with Graves' hyperthyroidism. The sample consisted of blood. V and J are TRBV12-3 or TRBV12-4 and TRBJ1-1, with D hard to call. CDR3 nucleotide sequence: TGTGCCAGCAGTTCTGGGAGGAACACTGAAGCTTTCTTT. Translating gives CASSSGRNTEAFF.